The clone carrying this TCR beta chain was seen at least ten times. The V end was cut by 11 bases, the J end by 4 bases, with 14 bases between. Germline V CDR1 and CDR2: LNHDA, SQIVND (reference sequence). The CDR3 covers 12 residues. Investigators prepared the TCR beta libraries by applying iRepertoire HTBI primers and Arm-PCR of CDR3 regions. TCRdb called the multiplex PCR reads again in MiXCR, with one record for every CDR3 protein. The sample includes 300,000 or so distinct CDR3 sequences, less than 20% of them seen just once. The sample's time point: persistent/refractory GD, antithyroid drugs over 5 years with positive TRAb. Scientists built the TCR library using RNA that was extracted from PBMCs. The guidelines of the American Thyroid Association were the basis for diagnosing Graves' disease. The sample belongs to a study of regulatory T cells in long-lasting Graves disease.

The chain employs TRBV19 and TRBJ1-1; no clear D. The receptor was derived from a female donor with Graves disease. The material was peripheral blood mononuclear cells (PBMCs), obtained when the disease was refractory, from a patient treated with antithyroid drugs. CDR3 coding DNA: TGTGCCGCAGGAGGTTTCGGCACTGAAGCTTTCTTT. Amino acid sequence: CAAGGFGTEAFF.